This section outlines one TCR beta chain sequence together with its context. The data derive from a study of radiotherapy plus CTLA-4 blockade in lung cancer. Unmatched junction bases numbered 8, after V lost 3 bases and J lost 5 bases. The CDR3 spans 15 residues. From germline, CDR1 is MGHRA and CDR2 YSYEKL. The protocol was immunoSEQ multiplex PCR, while the TCRdb copy is restricted to in-frame clones and leaves out a portion. The sample has roughly 98,000 clones; roughly four fifths are singletons. The V and J genes are TRBV4-1 and TRBJ2-5, with 8 bases aligning to TRBD1. The TCR sequence derives from a human donor with non-small cell lung cancer who had a partial response to radiotherapy plus ipilimumab. Sequenced here: peripheral blood, sampled from a patient treated with radiotherapy plus ipilimumab. In DNA, the CDR3 is TGCGCCAGCAGCCAGACAGGGGCGGGGAGGGAGACCCAGTACTTC. It translates to CASSQTGAGRETQYF.